The source of this T cell receptor (beta chain) is a study of blood T cell repertoires in COVID-19. About the study: The United States, Italy and Spain provided the acute and convalescent COVID-19 samples. Sources were T cells, B-cell-depleted T cells, or PBMCs; the material itself was cDNA or gDNA.

Original handling: Reference gene primer amplification in the assay estimated nucleated cell counts. Using immunoSEQ multiplex PCR, the repertoire was profiled, and TCRdb retains in-frame clones only, with some absent. The V and J calls and clone size are taken from that table; D and trimming were inferred from the DNA. Counted here are roughly 240,000 clones, more than 65% occurring once; the ten biggest clones make up under 2.5%. This CDR3 spans 16 amino acids. V lost 3 bases to trimming and J lost 7 bases; unmatched junction nucleotides: 9. From germline, CDR1 is SGHNT and CDR2 YENEEA. V usage is TRBV11-3 and J usage is TRBJ1-6, with TRBD1 matching over 7 bases. Sequencing was done on a sample of peripheral blood. The receptor's source is a man aged 40-49 years who had recovered from COVID-19. The CDR3 DNA follows: TGTGCCAGCAGCTTCAGTATTATACAGGGGAATTCACCCCTCCACTTT. This sequence encodes CASSFSIIQGNSPLHF.